Detailed here is one TCR beta chain. Its antigen remains unknown. At one boundary the junction diverges from the germline segment, which might be a read error. This record belongs to a study of siplizumab effects on memory and regulatory T cells. Whole-study results and caveats: The apparent diversity of naive T cells exceeded that of memory cells, and naive T cells seemed to make a major contribution to the alloresponse.

CDR3 length: 14 residues. Germline-derived CDR1 and CDR2 are LNHDA and SQIVND (reference sequence). Only in-frame clones appear in the TCRdb table, and some are missing; sequencing was by immunoSEQ multiplex PCR. The data contain 97,000 or so clones, about 94% of them singletons. The sequenced sample was CD4+ T cells sorted from blood. This clonotype was obtained from a human donor in good health. The V and J genes are TRBV19 and TRBJ2-3; the D is unclear. The CDR3 region is CASSLETFTDTQYF. The CDR3 DNA follows: TGTGCCAGTAGTTTAGAGACGTTCACAGATACGCAGTATTTT.